This T cell receptor beta chain originates from a study of blood T cell repertoires in COVID-19. Turning to the study itself: Samples came from the United States, Italy and Spain, spanning acute and convalescent COVID-19.

The junction had 3 bases not matched to a gene; V was cut back by 5 bases and J by 4 bases. The germline CDR1 and CDR2 sequences are SGHAT and FQNNGV. The CDR3 runs to 14 residues. Repertoires were generated with immunoSEQ multiplex PCR, while TCRdb's copy carries only in-frame clones and drops some. Of 200,000 to 250,000 clones listed, 70% to 90% are singletons. V gene TRBV11-2 combines with J gene TRBJ1-3, with 9 bases fitting TRBD1. Sequenced sample: peripheral blood. The TCR originated in a man aged 25 to 40 who had recovered from COVID-19. The CDR3 bases are TGTGCCAGCAGCCACAGGGGGCAGGGAAACACCATATATTTT. It encodes CASSHRGQGNTIYF.